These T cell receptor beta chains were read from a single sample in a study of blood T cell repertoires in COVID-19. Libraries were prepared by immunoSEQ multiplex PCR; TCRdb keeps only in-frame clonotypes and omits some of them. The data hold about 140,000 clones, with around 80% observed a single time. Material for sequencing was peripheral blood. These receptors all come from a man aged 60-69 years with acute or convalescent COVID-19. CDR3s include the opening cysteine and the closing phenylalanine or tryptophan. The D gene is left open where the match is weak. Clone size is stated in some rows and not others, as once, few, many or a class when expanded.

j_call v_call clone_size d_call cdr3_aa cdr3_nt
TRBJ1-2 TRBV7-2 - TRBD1 CASSLGTLTGGGGYTF TGTGCCAGCAGCCTAGGGACTCTAACAGGGGGCGGTGGCTACACCTTC
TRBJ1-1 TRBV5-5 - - CASSLEQGYTEAFF TGTGCCAGCAGCTTGGAGCAGGGATACACTGAAGCTTTCTTT
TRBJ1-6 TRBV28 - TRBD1 CASSTRNRGNSPLHF TGTGCCAGCAGTACCCGGAACAGGGGTAATTCACCCCTCCACTTT
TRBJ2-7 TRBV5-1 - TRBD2 CASSRGLEFYEQYF TGCGCCAGCAGCCGCGGACTAGAGTTCTACGAGCAGTACTTC
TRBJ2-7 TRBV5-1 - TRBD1 CASSFTTGTYEQYF TGCGCCAGCAGCTTCACGACAGGGACCTACGAGCAGTACTTC
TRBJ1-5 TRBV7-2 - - CASSLTRGSNQPQHF TGTGCCAGCAGCTTAACCCGAGGCAGCAATCAGCCCCAGCATTTT
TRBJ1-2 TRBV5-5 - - CASSLNGVYGYTF TGTGCCAGCAGCTTAAACGGTGTCTATGGCTACACCTTC
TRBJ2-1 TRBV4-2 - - CASSLDSPTMNEQFF TGTGCCAGCAGCCTGGACTCCCCAACGATGAATGAGCAGTTCTTC
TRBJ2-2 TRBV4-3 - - CASSQDRQGTGGELFF TGCGCCAGCAGCCAAGATCGTCAGGGGACGGGCGGGGAGCTGTTTTTT
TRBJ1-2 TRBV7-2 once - CASSPQQDRYGYTF TGTGCCAGCAGCCCTCAGCAGGACAGATATGGCTACACCTTC
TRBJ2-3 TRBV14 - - CASSLQGLDTQYF TGTGCCAGCAGCCTCCAGGGCCTGGATACGCAGTATTTT
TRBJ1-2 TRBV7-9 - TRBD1 CASSPPDRDGYTF TGTGCCAGCAGCCCGCCGGACAGGGACGGCTACACCTTC
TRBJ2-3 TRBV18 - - CASSSRWATDTQYF TGTGCCAGCTCATCTCGGTGGGCCACAGATACGCAGTATTTT
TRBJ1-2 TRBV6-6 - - CASSSLSENYGYTF TGTGCCAGCAGCTCCCTCTCGGAGAACTATGGCTACACCTTC
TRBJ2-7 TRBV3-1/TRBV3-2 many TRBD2 CASSRDGGGSYEQYF TGTGCCAGCAGTCGAGACGGGGGAGGGTCCTACGAGCAGTACTTC
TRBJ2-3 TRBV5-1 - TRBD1 CASSSGQGSTDTQYF TGCGCCAGCAGCTCGGGACAGGGGAGCACAGATACGCAGTATTTT
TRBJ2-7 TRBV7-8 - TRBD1 CASSIQGASYEQYF TGTGCCAGCAGCATACAGGGGGCTTCCTACGAGCAGTACTTC
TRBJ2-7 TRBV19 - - CASSTPRGTDYEQYF TGTGCCAGTAGTACTCCCAGGGGAACAGACTACGAGCAGTACTTC
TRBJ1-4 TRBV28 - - CASSFGRGKAEKLFF TGTGCCAGCAGTTTCGGGAGGGGGAAAGCGGAAAAACTGTTTTTT
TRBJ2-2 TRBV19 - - CASSSIGVNTGELFF TGTGCCAGTAGTTCGATCGGGGTGAACACCGGGGAGCTGTTTTTT
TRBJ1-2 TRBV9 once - CASTAIGDYGYTF TGTGCCAGCACCGCAATCGGGGACTATGGCTACACCTTC
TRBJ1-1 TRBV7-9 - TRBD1 CASSLDPGQGNTEAFF TGTGCCAGCAGCTTGGATCCGGGACAGGGAAACACTGAAGCTTTCTTT
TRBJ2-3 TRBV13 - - CASSPSRLTGFSSTDTQYF TGTGCCAGCAGCCCCAGTAGGTTAACGGGGTTCTCTAGCACAGATACGCAGTATTTT
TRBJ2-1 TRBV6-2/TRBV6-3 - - CASSSTESRQVYNEQFF TGTGCCAGCAGTTCCACAGAGTCAAGGCAGGTCTACAATGAGCAGTTCTTC
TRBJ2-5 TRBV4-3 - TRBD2 CASSQVALAGVETQYF TGCGCCAGCAGCCAAGTCGCACTAGCGGGAGTAGAGACCCAGTACTTC
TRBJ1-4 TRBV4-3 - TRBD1 CASSQRRQGGEKLFF TGCGCCAGCAGCCAACGGAGACAGGGTGGCGAAAAACTGTTTTTT
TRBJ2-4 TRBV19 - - CATSQVAKNIQYF TGTGCCACCTCACAGGTAGCCAAAAACATTCAGTACTTC
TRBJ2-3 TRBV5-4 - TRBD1 CASSLGAGGGGTDTQYF TGTGCCAGCAGCTTGGGAGCAGGGGGCGGTGGCACAGATACGCAGTATTTT
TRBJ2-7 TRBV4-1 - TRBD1 CASSLTPGQGSEQYF TGCGCCAGCAGCCTAACACCGGGACAGGGTTCCGAGCAGTACTTC
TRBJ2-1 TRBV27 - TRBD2 CASRGRANEQFF TGTGCCAGCCGCGGGAGGGCCAATGAGCAGTTCTTC
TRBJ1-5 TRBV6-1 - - CASSEQAGIYQPQHF TGTGCCAGCAGTGAACAGGCAGGGATTTATCAGCCCCAGCATTTT
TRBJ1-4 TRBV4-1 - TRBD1 CASTPGTGEEKLFF TGCGCCAGCACCCCGGGGACAGGGGAGGAAAAACTGTTTTTT
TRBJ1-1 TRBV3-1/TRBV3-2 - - CASSQSWDTRTEAFF TGTGCCAGCAGCCAAAGTTGGGACACTAGGACTGAAGCTTTCTTT
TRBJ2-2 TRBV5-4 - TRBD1 CASSLLGQGSGELFF TGTGCCAGCAGCTTGTTAGGACAGGGTTCGGGGGAGCTGTTTTTT
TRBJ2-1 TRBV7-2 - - CASSPTRYNEQFF TGTGCCAGCAGTCCTACTAGATACAATGAGCAGTTCTTC
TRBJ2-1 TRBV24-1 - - CATSDPGSKSINEQFF TGTGCCACCAGTGACCCCGGGAGTAAGTCGATCAATGAGCAGTTCTTC
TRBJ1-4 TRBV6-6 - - CASTDTAYEKLFF TGTGCCAGCACGGACACGGCTTATGAAAAACTGTTTTTT
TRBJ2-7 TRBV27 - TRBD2 CASSSRLAGAVGERLYEQYF TGTGCCAGCAGTTCCCGACTAGCGGGGGCGGTAGGGGAGCGGTTGTACGAGCAGTACTTC
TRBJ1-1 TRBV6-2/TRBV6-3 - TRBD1 CASSIGQGRGNTEAFF TGTGCCAGCAGTATTGGACAGGGAAGGGGGAACACTGAAGCTTTCTTT
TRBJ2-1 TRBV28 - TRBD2 CASRRNQGTSGRASNEQFF TGTGCCAGCAGAAGAAACCAAGGGACTAGCGGGAGGGCGAGCAATGAGCAGTTCTTC
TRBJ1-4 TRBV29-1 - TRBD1 CSARIGTGQEKLFF TGCAGCGCACGAATCGGGACAGGGCAGGAAAAACTGTTTTTT
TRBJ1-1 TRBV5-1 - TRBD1 CASSAQGGNTEAFF TGCGCCAGCAGCGCACAGGGGGGGAACACTGAAGCTTTCTTT
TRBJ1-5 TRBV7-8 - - CASSTQGGSNQPQHF TGTGCCAGCAGCACACAGGGAGGGAGCAATCAGCCCCAGCATTTT
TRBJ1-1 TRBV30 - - CAWSVRMDTEAFF TGTGCCTGGAGTGTGCGGATGGACACTGAAGCTTTCTTT
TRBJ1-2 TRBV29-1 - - CSVESAGLYGYTF TGCAGCGTTGAATCGGCAGGGCTATATGGCTACACCTTC
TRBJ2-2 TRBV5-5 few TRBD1 CASSRDSRTTPRTGELFF TGTGCCAGCAGCCGGGACAGCCGTACTACACCCAGAACCGGGGAGCTGTTTTTT
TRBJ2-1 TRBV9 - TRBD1 CASSVGQGAYNEQFF TGTGCCAGCAGCGTAGGACAGGGGGCATATAATGAGCAGTTCTTC
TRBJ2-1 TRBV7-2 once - CASSQKGQGSYNEQFF TGTGCCAGCAGCCAAAAGGGGCAGGGGTCCTACAATGAGCAGTTCTTC
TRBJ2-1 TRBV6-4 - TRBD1 CASSDSTKGAYEQFF TGTGCCAGCAGTGACTCGACCAAGGGGGCCTATGAGCAGTTCTTC